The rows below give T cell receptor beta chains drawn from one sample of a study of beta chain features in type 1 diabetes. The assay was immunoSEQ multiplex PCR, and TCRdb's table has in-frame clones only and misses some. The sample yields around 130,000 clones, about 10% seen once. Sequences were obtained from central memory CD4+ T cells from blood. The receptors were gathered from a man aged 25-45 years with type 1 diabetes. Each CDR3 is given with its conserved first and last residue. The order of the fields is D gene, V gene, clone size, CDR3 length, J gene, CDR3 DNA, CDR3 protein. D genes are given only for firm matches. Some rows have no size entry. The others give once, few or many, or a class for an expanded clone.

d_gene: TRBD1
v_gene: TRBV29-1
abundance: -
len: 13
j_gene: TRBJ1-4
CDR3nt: TGCAGCGTGGGGACAGGGGTAAATGAAAAACTGTTTTTT
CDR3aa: CSVGTGVNEKLFF

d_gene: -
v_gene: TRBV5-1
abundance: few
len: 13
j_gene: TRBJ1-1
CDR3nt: TGCGCCAGCAGCGAACAGGGGAACACTGAAGCTTTCTTT
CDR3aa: CASSEQGNTEAFF

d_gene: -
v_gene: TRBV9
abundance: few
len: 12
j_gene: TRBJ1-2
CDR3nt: TGTGCCAGCAGGTCCCGGGACACCGGCTACACCTTC
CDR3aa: CASRSRDTGYTF

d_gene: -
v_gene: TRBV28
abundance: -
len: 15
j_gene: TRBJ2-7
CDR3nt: TGTGCCAGCAGTAGGGGTGTGGCGGCCCCCTACGAGCAGTACTTC
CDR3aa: CASSRGVAAPYEQYF

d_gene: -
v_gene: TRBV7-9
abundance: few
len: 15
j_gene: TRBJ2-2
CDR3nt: TGTGCCAGCAGCTTAGCGGCGGTGAACACCGGGGAGCTGTTTTTT
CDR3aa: CASSLAAVNTGELFF

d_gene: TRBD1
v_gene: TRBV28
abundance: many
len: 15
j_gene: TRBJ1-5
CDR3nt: TGTGCCAGCAGCCCTTTAGGGACAGGGGTCGATCCCCAGCATTTT
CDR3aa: CASSPLGTGVDPQHF

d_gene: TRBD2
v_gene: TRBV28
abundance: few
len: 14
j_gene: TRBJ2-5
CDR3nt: TGTGCCAGCAGTCTAGCGGGGGCCCCGGGGACCCAGTACTTC
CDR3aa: CASSLAGAPGTQYF

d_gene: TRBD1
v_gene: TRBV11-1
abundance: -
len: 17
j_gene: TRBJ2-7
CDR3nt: TGTGCCAGCAGCTCGGAGGCGGACAGGGGGAGCTCCTACGAGCAGTACTTC
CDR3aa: CASSSEADRGSSYEQYF

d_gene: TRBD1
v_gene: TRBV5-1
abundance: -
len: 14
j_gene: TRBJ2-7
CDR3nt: TGCGCCAGCAGCCCCGGGACAGGGACTTACGAGCAGTACTTC
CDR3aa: CASSPGTGTYEQYF

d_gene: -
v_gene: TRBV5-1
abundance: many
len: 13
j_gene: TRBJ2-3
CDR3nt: TGCGCCAGCGCGAGCTCCTACACAGATACGCAGTATTTT
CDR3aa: CASASSYTDTQYF

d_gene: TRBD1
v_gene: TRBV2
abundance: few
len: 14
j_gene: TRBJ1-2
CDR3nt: TGTGCCAGCAGTGAGAACAGGGGGGGATATGGCTACACCTTC
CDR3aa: CASSENRGGYGYTF

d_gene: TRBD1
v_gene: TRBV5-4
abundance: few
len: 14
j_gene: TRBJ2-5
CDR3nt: TGTGCCAGCACCGACGGACAGGGTACAGAGACCCAGTACTTC
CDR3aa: CASTDGQGTETQYF

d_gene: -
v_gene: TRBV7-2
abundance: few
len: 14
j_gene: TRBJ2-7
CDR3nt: TGTGCCAGCAGCTCGGACAGATCCTCCTACGAGCAGTACTTC
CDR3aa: CASSSDRSSYEQYF

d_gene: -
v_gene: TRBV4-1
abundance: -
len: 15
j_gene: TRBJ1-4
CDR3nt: TGCGCCAGCAGTCCCAGGACAGCGAGGGATGAAAAACTGTTTTTT
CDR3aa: CASSPRTARDEKLFF

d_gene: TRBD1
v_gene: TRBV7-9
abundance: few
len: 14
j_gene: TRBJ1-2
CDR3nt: TGTGCCAGCAGCTTTCAGGGGGCTCTCTATGGCTACACCTTC
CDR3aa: CASSFQGALYGYTF

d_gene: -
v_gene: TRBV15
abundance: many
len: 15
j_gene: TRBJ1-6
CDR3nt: TGTGCCACCAGCATTAGACAGCCAGAACATTCACCCCTCCACTTT
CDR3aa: CATSIRQPEHSPLHF

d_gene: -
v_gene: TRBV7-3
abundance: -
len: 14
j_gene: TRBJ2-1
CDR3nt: TGTGCCAGCAGCCGAGAAAGGGGGTCTGATGAGCAGTTCTTC
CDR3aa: CASSRERGSDEQFF

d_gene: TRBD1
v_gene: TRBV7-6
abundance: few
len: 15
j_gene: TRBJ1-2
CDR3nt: TGTGCCAGCAGCCGACTGCCGGGACAGGGGGATGGCTACACCTTC
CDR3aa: CASSRLPGQGDGYTF

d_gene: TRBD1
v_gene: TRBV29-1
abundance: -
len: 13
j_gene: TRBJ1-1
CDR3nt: TGCAGCGTCTGGGACAGCTCGAACACTGAAGCTTTCTTT
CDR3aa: CSVWDSSNTEAFF

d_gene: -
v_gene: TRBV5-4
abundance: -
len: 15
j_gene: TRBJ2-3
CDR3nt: TGTGCCAGCAGCTTGGACGGCGGGGCTGGAGATACGCAGTATTTT
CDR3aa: CASSLDGGAGDTQYF

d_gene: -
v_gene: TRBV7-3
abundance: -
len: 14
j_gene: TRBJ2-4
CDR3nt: TGTGCCAGCAGCGGGATGGCAGGGGAAAGCATTCAGTACTTC
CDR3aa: CASSGMAGESIQYF

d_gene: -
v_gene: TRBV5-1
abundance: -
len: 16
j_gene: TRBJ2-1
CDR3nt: TGCGCCAGCAGCTTGGGGACTTCAATCCTGTACAATGAGCAGTTCTTC
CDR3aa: CASSLGTSILYNEQFF

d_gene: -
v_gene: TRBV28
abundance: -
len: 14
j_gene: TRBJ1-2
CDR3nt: TGTGCCAGCACCTTCGGACAGAAATCCTATGGCTACACCTTC
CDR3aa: CASTFGQKSYGYTF

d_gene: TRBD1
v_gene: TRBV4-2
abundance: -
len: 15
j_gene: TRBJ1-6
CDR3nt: TGTGCCAGCAGCCAAGAGGGGACAGAGAATTCACCCCTCCACTTT
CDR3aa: CASSQEGTENSPLHF

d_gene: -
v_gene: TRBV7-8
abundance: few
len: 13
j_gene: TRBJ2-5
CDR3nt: TGTGCCAGCAGCTCCAGGGTCCGAGAGACCCAGTACTTC
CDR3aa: CASSSRVRETQYF

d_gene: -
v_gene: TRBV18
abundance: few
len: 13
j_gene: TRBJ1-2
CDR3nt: TGTGCCAGCTCGGGCGACGCTAACTATGGCTACACCTTC
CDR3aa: CASSGDANYGYTF

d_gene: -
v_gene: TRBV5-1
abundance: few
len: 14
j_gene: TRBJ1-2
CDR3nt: TGCGCCAGCAGCTTGGGAGAGGGCTACTATGGCTACACCTTC
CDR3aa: CASSLGEGYYGYTF

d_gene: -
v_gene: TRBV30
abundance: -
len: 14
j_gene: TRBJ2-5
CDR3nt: TGTGCCTGGAGACCACAGGGTCCCCAAGAGACCCAGTACTTC
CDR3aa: CAWRPQGPQETQYF

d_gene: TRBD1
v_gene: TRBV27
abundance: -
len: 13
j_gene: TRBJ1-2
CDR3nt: TGTGCCAGCAGTTCCCAGGGGGACTATGGCTACACCTTC
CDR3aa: CASSSQGDYGYTF

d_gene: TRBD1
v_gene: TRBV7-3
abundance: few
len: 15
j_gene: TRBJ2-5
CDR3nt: TGTGCCAGCAGCCCGGGAGACAGGGGGTTAGAGACCCAGTACTTC
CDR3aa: CASSPGDRGLETQYF

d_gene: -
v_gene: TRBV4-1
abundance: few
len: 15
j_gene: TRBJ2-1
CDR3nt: TGCGCCAGCAGCCAAGAGCACAGGGTAGGCAATGAGCAGTTCTTC
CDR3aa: CASSQEHRVGNEQFF

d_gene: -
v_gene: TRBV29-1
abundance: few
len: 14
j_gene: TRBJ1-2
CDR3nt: TGCAGCGTGGGGGGGGATGGAGGTGGTGGTGGCTACACCTTC
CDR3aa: CSVGGDGGGGGYTF

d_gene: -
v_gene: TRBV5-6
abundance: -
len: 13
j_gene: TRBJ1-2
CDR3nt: TGTGCCAGCAGCGCCAACAGAGCCTATGGCTACACCTTC
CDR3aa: CASSANRAYGYTF

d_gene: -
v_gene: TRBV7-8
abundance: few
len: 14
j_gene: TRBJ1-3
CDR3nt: TGTGCCAGCTCCTGGACATTCTCTGGAAACACCATATATTTT
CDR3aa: CASSWTFSGNTIYF

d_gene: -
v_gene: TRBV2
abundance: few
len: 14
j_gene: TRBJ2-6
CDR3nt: TGTGCCAGCAAACTAGCTACTGGGGCCAACGTCCTGACTTTC
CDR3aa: CASKLATGANVLTF

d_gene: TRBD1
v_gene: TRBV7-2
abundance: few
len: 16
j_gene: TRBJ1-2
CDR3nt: TGTGCCAGCAGCTTGGCAGGGGGCGTGGAGAACTATGGCTACACCTTC
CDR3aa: CASSLAGGVENYGYTF

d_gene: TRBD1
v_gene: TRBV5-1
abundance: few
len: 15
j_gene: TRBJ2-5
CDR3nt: TGCGCCAGCGGGAAGACAGGGGGAAGGCGAGAGACCCAGTACTTC
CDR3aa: CASGKTGGRRETQYF

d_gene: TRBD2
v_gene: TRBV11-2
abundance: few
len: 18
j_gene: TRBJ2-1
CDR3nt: TGTGCCAGCAGCTTAACACAACTAGCGGGGGGCTTCGGCAATGAGCAGTTCTTC
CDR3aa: CASSLTQLAGGFGNEQFF

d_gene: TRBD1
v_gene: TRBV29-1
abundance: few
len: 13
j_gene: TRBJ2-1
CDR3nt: TGCAGCGCCACTAAGACAGGGATCAATGAGCAGTTCTTC
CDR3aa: CSATKTGINEQFF